This TCR beta chain comes out of a study of PD-1 blockade in mismatch repair-deficient tumors. About the study: All were previously treated, progressing patients with eleven to twelve mismatch repair-deficient cancer types.

Assay: immunoSEQ multiplex PCR; the TCRdb copy retains only in-frame clones and omits some. Of 120,000 or so clones in the sample, more than 85% are singletons; the top ten hold roughly 13%. All patients were mismatch repair deficient, assessed by either PCR or immunohistochemistry. The CDR3 sequence is 15 residues long. Germline CDR1 reads SGHNT; CDR2 reads YYREEE (reference sequence). V gave up 2 bases and J gave up 0 bases, with 12 bases separating them. The receptor's source is an adult with mismatch repair-deficient cancer. Sample: peripheral blood, taken 44 weeks after starting pembrolizumab. The genes are TRBV5-4 and TRBJ2-7; D may correspond to TRBD1 or TRBD2 (6 bases each). For the CDR3, the DNA is TGTGCCAGCAGCTTAACGGGGGCTTCCTCCTACGAGCAGTACTTC. It is translated as CASSLTGASSYEQYF.